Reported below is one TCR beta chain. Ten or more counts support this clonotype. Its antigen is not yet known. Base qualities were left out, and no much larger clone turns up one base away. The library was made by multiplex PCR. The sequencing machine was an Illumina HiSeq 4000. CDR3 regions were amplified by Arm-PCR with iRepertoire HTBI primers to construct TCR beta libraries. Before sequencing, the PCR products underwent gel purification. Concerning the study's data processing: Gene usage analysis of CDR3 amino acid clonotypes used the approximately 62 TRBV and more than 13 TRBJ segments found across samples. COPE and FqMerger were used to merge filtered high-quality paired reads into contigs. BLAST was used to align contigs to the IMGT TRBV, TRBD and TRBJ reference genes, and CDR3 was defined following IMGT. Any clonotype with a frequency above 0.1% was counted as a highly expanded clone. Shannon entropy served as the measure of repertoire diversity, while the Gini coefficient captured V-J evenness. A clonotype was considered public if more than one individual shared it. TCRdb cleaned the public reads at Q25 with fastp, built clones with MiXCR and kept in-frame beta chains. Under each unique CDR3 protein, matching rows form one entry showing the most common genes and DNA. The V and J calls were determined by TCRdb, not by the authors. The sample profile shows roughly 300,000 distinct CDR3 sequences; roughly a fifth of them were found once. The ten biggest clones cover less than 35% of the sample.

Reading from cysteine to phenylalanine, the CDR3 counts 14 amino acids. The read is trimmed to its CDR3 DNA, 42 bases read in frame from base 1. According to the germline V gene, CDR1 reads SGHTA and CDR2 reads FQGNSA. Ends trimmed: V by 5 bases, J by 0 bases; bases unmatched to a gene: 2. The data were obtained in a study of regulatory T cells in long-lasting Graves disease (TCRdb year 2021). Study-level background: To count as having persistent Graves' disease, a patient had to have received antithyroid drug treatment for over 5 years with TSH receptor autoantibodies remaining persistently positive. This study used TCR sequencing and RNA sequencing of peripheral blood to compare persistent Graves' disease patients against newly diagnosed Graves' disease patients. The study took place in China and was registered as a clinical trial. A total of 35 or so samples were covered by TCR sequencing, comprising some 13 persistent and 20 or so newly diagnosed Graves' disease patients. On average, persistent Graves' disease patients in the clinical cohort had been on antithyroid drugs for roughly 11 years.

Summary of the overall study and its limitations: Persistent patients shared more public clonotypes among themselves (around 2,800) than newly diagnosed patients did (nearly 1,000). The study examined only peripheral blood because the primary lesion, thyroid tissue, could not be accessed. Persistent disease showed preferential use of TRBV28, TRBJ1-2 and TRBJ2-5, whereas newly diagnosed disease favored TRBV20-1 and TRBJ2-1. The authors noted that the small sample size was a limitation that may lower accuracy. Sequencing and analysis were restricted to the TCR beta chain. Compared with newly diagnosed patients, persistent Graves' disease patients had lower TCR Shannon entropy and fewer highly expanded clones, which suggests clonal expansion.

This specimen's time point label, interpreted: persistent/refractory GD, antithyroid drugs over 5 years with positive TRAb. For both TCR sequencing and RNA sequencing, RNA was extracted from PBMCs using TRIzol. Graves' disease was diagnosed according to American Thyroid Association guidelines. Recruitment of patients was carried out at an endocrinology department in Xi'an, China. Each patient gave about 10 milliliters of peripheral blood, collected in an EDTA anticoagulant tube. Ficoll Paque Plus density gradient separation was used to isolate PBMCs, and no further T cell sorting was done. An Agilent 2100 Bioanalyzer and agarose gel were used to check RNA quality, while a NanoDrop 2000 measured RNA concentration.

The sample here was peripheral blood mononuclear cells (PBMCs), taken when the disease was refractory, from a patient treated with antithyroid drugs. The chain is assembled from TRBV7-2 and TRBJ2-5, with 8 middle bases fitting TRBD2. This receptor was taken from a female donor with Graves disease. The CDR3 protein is CASSRGGDQETQYF. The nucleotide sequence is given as TGTGCCAGCAGCCGGGGGGGGGACCAAGAGACCCAGTACTTC. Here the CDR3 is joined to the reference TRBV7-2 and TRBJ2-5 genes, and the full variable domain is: GAGVSQSPSNKVTEKGKDVELRCDPISGHTALYWYRQSLGQGLEFLIYFQGNSAPDKSGLPSDRFSAERTGGSVSTLTIQRTQQEDSAVYLCASSRGGDQETQYFGPGTRLLVL.